The clone carrying this T cell receptor beta chain was observed a few times. Its specificity is not known. The data are from a study of T-cell reconstitution after alpha-beta-depleted transplantation in children. Germline CDR1 and CDR2: LGHNA and YSLEER. This CDR3 has 16 residues. Trimming took off 0 bases at V and 2 bases at J, with 12 bases between the two ends. TCRbeta library construction was performed incorporating unique molecular identifiers. One entry per CDR3 protein, called by TCRdb with MiXCR from the PCR reads. The sample lists about 600,000 distinct CDR3 sequences, under 15% occurring once. Whole-study results and caveats: About two months after transplant, alpha-beta T cells reportedly came from several hundred expanded graft clones.

The receptor was isolated from a male patient younger than 18 who had a stem cell transplant for acute myeloid leukemia, so the T cells may come from the graft donor. This specimen was PBMCs, mostly from graft donor cells, taken 360 days after TCRalphabeta/CD19-depleted stem cell transplant. The V and J genes are TRBV4-3 and TRBJ2-3; D is possibly TRBD2 (6 bases). CDR3 loop: CASSQDPKRATDTQYF. The CDR3 nucleotides are TGCGCCAGCAGCCAAGATCCCAAGCGGGCCACAGATACGCAGTATTTT.